The clone carrying this TCR beta chain showed up many times. Its antigen is undetermined. TCRdb re-derived calls from the 5' RACE reads in MiXCR, one entry per CDR3 protein. The table lists 450,000 to 500,000 distinct CDR3 sequences, around 15% of them singletons. The sample originates from a study of identical twins. Study-level results: Conclusions relied on cross-sectional statistical analysis, not following the same donors. With beta out-of-frame sequences, excess sharing by twins was weaker. A partial confounding effect on zero-insertion analyses could come from invariant MAIT and iNKT cells.

Trimming left V 3 bases short and J 5 bases short, with 8 bases between. The CDR3 is made up of 14 amino acids. In addition, the sample was reused for a study of yellow fever vaccine responses in identical twins.

Specimen: CD4+ T cells sorted from blood. The sequence derives from a young woman in good health. The V gene is TRBV12-3 or TRBV12-4, the J gene TRBJ1-6, with a weak D call TRBD1 (5 bases). CDR3 protein: CASSLGVNNSPLHF. The CDR3, as DNA: TGTGCCAGCAGTTTGGGGGTAAATAATTCACCCCTCCACTTT.